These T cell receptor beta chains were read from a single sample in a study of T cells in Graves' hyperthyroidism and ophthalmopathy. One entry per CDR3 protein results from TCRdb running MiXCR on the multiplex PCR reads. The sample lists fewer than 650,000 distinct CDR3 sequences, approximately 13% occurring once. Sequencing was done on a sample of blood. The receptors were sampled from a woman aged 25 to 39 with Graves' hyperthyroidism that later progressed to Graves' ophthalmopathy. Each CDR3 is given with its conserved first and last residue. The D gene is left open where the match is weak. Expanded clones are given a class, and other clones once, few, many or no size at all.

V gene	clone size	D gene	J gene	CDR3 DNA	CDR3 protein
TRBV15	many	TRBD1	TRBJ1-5	TGTGCCACCAGCTTGGACAGGGCTAACAATCAGCCCCAGCATTTT	CATSLDRANNQPQHF
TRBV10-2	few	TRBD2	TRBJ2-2	TGCGCCAGCAGGACCGCCGCGGGAGCCACCGGGGAGCTGTTTTTT	CASRTAAGATGELFF
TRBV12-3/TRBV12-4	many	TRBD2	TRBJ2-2	TGTGCCGACAGACTAGCGGGCACCGGGGAGCTGTTTTTT	CADRLAGTGELFF
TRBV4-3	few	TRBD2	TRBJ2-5	TGCGCCAGCAGCCAAGAGAGGGGCAGTGCTAGCGGGTCCCAAGAGACCCAGTACTTC	CASSQERGSASGSQETQYF
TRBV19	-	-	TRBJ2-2	TGTGCCAGTAGAGGAACATTTACCGGGGAGCTGTTTTTT	CASRGTFTGELFF
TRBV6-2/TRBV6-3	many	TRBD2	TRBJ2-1	TGTGCCAGCAGCTCGACTAGCGGCGCTTACAATGAGCAGTTCTTC	CASSSTSGAYNEQFF
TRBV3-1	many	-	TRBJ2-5	TGTGCCAGCAGCCCCACCGGGACGGCGTACCAAGAGACCCAGTACTTC	CASSPTGTAYQETQYF
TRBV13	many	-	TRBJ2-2	TGTGCCAGCAGCTTAGATTCCAGGGGGGACACCGGGGAGCTGTTTTTT	CASSLDSRGDTGELFF
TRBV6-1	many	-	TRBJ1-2	TGTGCCAGCAGTGAAGCGCGGACAGCCTATGGCTACACCTTC	CASSEARTAYGYTF
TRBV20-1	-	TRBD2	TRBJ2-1	TGCAGTGCTAGTCTCCCCTCGCTAGCGGGAAACAATGAGCAGTTCTTC	CSASLPSLAGNNEQFF
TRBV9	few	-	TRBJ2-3	TGTGCCAGCAGCGAGCTTCCTCGTAGGGGAGATACGCAGTATTTT	CASSELPRRGDTQYF
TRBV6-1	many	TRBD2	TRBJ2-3	TGTGCCAGCGCCATAGCGGGAGAAGCAACAGATACGCAGTATTTT	CASAIAGEATDTQYF
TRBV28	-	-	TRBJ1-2	TGTGCCAGCAGTCCCGGGGTCTATGGCAACACCTTC	CASSPGVYGNTF
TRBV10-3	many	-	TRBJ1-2	TGTGCCATCAATTCCCTGGAGACAGTGGCTGGCTACACCTTC	CAINSLETVAGYTF
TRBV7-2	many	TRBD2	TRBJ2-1	TGTGCCAGCAGCCTTAGCGGGAGGGTCTACAATGAGCAGTTCTTC	CASSLSGRVYNEQFF
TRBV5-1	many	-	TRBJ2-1	TGCGCCAGCAGCCGCGAACTAGCTGGCTACAATGAGCAGTTCTTC	CASSRELAGYNEQFF
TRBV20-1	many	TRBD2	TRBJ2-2	TGCAGTGCTACCCCGACTAGCGGAATAAGGGAGCTGTTTTTT	CSATPTSGIRELFF
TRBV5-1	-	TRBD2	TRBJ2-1	TGCGCCAGCAGCGAATACCAAGGCGGGAGCCGTATCAATGAGCAGTTCTTC	CASSEYQGGSRINEQFF
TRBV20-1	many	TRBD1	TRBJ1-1	TGCAGTGCGGCGACAGGGGGACGCACTGAAGCTTTCTTT	CSAATGGRTEAFF
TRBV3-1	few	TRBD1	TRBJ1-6	TGTGCCAGCACCCAATTGACAGGGGGTAATTCACCCCTCCACTTT	CASTQLTGGNSPLHF
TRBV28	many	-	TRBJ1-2	TGTGCCAGCAGTTTAGCAGCAGGGTTGGGCTACACCTTC	CASSLAAGLGYTF
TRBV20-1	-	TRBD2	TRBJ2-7	TGCAGTGCAACGGAACGGACTAGCGGACTCTACGAGCAGTACTTC	CSATERTSGLYEQYF
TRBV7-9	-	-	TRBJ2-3	TGTGCCAGCAGCTCCCCCCCTGGTGGGCATACAGATACGCAGTATTTT	CASSSPPGGHTDTQYF
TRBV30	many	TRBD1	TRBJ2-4	TGTGCCTGGAGTGTACGGGCAGGGGGTGAATCCAAAAACATTCAGTACTTC	CAWSVRAGGESKNIQYF
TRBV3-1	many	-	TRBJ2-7	TGTGCCAGCAGCCAAGCCGACTACGAGCAGTACTTC	CASSQADYEQYF
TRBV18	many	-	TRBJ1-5	TGTGCCAGCTCACCATCGCCAGGGGATCAGCCCCAGCATTTT	CASSPSPGDQPQHF
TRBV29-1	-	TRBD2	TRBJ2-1	TGCAGCGGGACCCCTAGCGGAAGATCCTACAATGGGCAGTTCTTC	CSGTPSGRSYNGQFF
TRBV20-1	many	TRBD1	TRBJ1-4	TGCAGTGCTCGTAATCGGGACAGCGATAATGAAAAACTGTTTTTT	CSARNRDSDNEKLFF
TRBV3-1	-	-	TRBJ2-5	TGTGCCAGCAGCGGGCGCCGGGAGACCCAGTACTTC	CASSGRRETQYF
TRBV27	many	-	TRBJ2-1	TGTGCCAGCAGTCCCAATATATTGACCTACAATGAGCAGTTCTTC	CASSPNILTYNEQFF
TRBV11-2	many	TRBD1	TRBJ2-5	TGTGCCAGCAGCTCCCACAGCGTTTTGGGGGACAGGGCCCGTGAGACCCAGTACTTC	CASSSHSVLGDRARETQYF
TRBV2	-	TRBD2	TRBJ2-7	TGTGCCAGCAGTGGTCCCGGGACTAGCGGGAGTTACGAGCAGTACTTC	CASSGPGTSGSYEQYF
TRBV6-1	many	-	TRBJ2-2	TGTGCCAGCAGAGGTCGCAGGATCGGGTCCGGGGAGCTGTTTTTT	CASRGRRIGSGELFF
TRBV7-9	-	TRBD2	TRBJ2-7	TGTGCCAGCAGCTTAGCGGGGTCTCGGACTAGCGGGGGATACGAGCAGTACTTC	CASSLAGSRTSGGYEQYF
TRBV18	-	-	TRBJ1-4	TGTGCCAGCTCACCACCGGGTTCTAATGAAAAACTGTTTTTT	CASSPPGSNEKLFF
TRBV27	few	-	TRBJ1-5	TGTGCCAGCAGTGAAGTTCGTTATCAGCCCCAGCATTTT	CASSEVRYQPQHF
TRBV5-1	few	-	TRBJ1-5	TGCGCCAGCAGCCCCGAGGGCCCTCAGCCCCAGCATTTT	CASSPEGPQPQHF
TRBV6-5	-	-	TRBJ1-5	TGTGCCAGCAGTTCTTCCTCTAGGAGGGTGGGCCATCAGCCCCAGCATTTT	CASSSSSRRVGHQPQHF
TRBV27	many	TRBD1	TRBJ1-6	TGTGCCAGCAGTTTACAGGGGGCTTCACCCCTCCACTTT	CASSLQGASPLHF
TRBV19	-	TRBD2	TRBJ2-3	TGTGCCACACGGGAGGAGGGCACAGATACGCAGTATTTT	CATREEGTDTQYF
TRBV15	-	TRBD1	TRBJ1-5	TGTGCCACCAGCAGGGGACAGGGGGGTTATCAGCCCCAGCATTTT	CATSRGQGGYQPQHF
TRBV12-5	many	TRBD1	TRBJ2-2	TGTGCTAGTGGTGGTGGGGACAGATGGACCGGGGAGCTGTTTTTT	CASGGGDRWTGELFF
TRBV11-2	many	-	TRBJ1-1	TGTGCCAGCAGACCTCATTACCTCAGGAGAGGAAACACTGAAGCTTTCTTT	CASRPHYLRRGNTEAFF
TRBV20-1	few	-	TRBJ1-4	TGCAGTGCTATGAATCCAACTAATGAAAAACTGTTTTTT	CSAMNPTNEKLFF
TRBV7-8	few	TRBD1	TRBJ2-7	TGTGCCAGCAGCTTGACACCTGGGACAGGGCACTACGAGCAGTACTTC	CASSLTPGTGHYEQYF
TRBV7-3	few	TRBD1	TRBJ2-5	TGTGCCAGCAGCCCCTGGGTGGGACAGGGGGACTGGGAGACCCAGTACTTC	CASSPWVGQGDWETQYF
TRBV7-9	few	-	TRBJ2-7	TGTGCCAGCAGCTCACAACAGGGCCCGCACCCCTACGAGCAGTACTTC	CASSSQQGPHPYEQYF